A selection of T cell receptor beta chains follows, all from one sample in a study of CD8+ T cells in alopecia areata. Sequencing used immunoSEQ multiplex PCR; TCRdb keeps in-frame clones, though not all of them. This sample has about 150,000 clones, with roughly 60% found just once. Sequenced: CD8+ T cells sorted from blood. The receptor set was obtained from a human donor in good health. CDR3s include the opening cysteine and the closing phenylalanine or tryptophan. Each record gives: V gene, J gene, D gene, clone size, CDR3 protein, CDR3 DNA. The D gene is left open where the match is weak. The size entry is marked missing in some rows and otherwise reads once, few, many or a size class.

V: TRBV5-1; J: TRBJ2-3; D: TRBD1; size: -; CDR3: CASHRQGPPDTQYF; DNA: TGCGCCAGCCATCGACAGGGACCCCCAGATACGCAGTATTTT
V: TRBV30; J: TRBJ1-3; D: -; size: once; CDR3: CAWNVVQSSGNTIYF; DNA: TGTGCCTGGAACGTGGTGCAGAGCTCTGGAAACACCATATATTTT
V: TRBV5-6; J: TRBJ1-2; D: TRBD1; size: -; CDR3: CASSFTGADYGYTF; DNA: TGTGCCAGCAGCTTCACAGGGGCAGACTATGGCTACACCTTC
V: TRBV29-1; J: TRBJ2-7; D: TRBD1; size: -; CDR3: CSVGGTGLYEQYF; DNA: TGCAGCGTTGGAGGGACAGGGTTGTACGAGCAGTACTTC
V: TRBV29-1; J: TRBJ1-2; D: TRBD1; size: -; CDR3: CSVDDRQGDGYTF; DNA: TGCAGCGTTGATGACCGACAGGGGGATGGCTACACCTTC
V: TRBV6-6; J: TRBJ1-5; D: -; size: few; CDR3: CASSYFGLNQPQHF; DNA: TGTGCCAGCAGTTACTTCGGGCTTAATCAGCCCCAGCATTTT
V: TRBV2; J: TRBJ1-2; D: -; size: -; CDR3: CASSEGEKESYTF; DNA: TGTGCCAGCAGTGAAGGGGAGAAGGAGAGCTACACCTTC
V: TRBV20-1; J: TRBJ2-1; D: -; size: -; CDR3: CSAGEQFF; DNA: TGCAGTGCAGGCGAGCAGTTCTTC
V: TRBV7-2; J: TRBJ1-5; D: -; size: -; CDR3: CASSPDGTWGQPQHF; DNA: TGTGCCAGCAGCCCCGACGGAACCTGGGGTCAGCCCCAGCATTTT
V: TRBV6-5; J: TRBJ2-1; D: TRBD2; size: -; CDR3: CASSGLAGGNEQFF; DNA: TGTGCCAGCAGTGGACTAGCGGGAGGCAATGAGCAGTTCTTC
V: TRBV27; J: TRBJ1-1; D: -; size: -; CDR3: CASSFNVGWNTEAFF; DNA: TGTGCCAGCAGTTTTAACGTCGGTTGGAACACTGAAGCTTTCTTT
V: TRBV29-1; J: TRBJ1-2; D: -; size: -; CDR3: CSVSDRNGYTF; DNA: TGCAGCGTCTCCGACAGGAATGGCTACACCTTC
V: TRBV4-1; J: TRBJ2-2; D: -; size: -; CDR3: CASTRTGELFF; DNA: TGCGCCAGCACCAGAACCGGGGAGCTGTTTTTT
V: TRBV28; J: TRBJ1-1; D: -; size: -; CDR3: CASSSRTDNTEAFF; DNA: TGTGCCAGCAGTTCGAGGACAGACAACACTGAAGCTTTCTTT
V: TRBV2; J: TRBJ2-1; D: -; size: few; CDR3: CASSETGEQFF; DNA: TGTGCCAGCAGTGAAACGGGTGAGCAGTTCTTC
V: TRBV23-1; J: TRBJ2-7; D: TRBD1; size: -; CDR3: CASSQLNRGQGRYHEQYF; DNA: TGCGCCAGCAGTCAACTTAACCGAGGACAGGGGAGGTACCACGAGCAGTACTTC
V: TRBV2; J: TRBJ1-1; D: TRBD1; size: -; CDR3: CASAGQGADTEAFF; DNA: TGTGCCAGCGCCGGACAGGGGGCGGACACTGAAGCTTTCTTT
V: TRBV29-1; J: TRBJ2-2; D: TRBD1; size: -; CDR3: CSVSAGTGWTGELFF; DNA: TGCAGCGTCTCAGCCGGGACAGGGTGGACCGGGGAGCTGTTTTTT
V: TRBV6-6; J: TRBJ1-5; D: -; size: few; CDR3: CASSPTDRNQPQHF; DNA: TGTGCCAGCTCGCCGACAGACCGAAATCAGCCCCAGCATTTT
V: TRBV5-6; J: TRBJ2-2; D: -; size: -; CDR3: CASSLGQVDTGELFF; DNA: TGTGCCAGCAGCTTGGGACAGGTCGACACCGGGGAGCTGTTTTTT
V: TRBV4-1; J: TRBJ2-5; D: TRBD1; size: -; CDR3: CASSHSTGILETQYF; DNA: TGCGCCAGCAGCCACTCGACAGGGATATTGGAGACCCAGTACTTC
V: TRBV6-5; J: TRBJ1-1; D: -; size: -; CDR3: CASQQGPEAFF; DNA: TGTGCCAGCCAACAGGGTCCAGAAGCTTTCTTT
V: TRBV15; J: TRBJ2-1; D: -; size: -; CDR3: CATSSPAATYNEQFF; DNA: TGTGCCACCAGCAGCCCAGCAGCGACTTACAATGAGCAGTTCTTC
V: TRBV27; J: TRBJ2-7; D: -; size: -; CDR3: CASSSGDPYEQYF; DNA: TGTGCCAGCAGTTCAGGAGATCCCTACGAGCAGTACTTC
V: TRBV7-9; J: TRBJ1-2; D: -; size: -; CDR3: CASSLQGQQTNYGYTF; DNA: TGTGCCAGCAGCTTACAAGGACAGCAGACGAACTATGGCTACACCTTC
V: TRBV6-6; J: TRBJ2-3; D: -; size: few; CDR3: CASTPIPGSGTDTQYF; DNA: TGTGCCAGCACCCCCATACCAGGGAGTGGCACAGATACGCAGTATTTT
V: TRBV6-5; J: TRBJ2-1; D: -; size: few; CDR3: CASSYSVLGKLEFF; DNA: TGTGCCAGCAGTTACTCGGTGCTGGGGAAATTGGAGTTCTTC
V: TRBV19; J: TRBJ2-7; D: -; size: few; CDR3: CASSTSTLGSYEQYF; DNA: TGTGCCAGTAGTACCTCGACCCTGGGGAGCTACGAGCAGTACTTC
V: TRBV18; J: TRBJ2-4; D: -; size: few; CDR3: CASSPQARRAKNIQYF; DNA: TGTGCCAGCTCACCACAGGCTCGTAGGGCCAAAAACATTCAGTACTTC
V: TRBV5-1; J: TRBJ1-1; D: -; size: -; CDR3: CASSLSGEMNTEAFF; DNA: TGCGCCAGCAGCCTCAGCGGGGAGATGAACACTGAAGCTTTCTTT
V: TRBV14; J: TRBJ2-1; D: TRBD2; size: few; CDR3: CASSQDWLAGVDNEQFF; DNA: TGTGCCAGCAGCCAAGATTGGCTAGCGGGAGTAGACAATGAGCAGTTCTTC
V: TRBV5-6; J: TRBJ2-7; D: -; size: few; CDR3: CASSLDISYEQYF; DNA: TGTGCCAGCAGCTTGGATATCTCCTACGAGCAGTACTTC
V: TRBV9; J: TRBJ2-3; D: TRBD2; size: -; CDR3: CASSTTMGGVSTDTQYF; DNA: TGTGCCAGCAGCACGACGATGGGAGGGGTGAGCACAGATACGCAGTATTTT
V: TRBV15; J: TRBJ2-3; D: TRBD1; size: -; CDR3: CATSRLQGATDTQYF; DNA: TGTGCCACCAGCAGATTACAGGGGGCTACAGATACGCAGTATTTT
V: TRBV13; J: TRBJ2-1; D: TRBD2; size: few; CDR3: CASSQREGLNEQFF; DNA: TGTGCCAGCAGCCAGCGGGAGGGCCTCAATGAGCAGTTCTTC
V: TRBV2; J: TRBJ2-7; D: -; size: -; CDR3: CASSEDTVSSYEQYF; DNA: TGTGCCAGCAGTGAGGACACGGTGAGCTCCTACGAGCAGTACTTC
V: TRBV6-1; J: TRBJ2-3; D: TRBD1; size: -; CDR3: CASSPTGTSTDTQYF; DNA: TGTGCCAGCAGTCCGACAGGGACCAGCACAGATACGCAGTATTTT
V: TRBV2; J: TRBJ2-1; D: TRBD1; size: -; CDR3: CASTEDRVAYNEQFF; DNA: TGTGCCAGCACCGAAGACAGGGTCGCCTACAATGAGCAGTTCTTC
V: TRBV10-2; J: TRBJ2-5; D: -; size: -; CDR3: CASSELGETQYF; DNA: TGCGCCAGCAGTGAACTAGGGGAGACCCAGTACTTC
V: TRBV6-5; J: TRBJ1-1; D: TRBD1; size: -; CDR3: CASSSSGTGNTEAFF; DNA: TGTGCCAGCAGTTCATCCGGGACAGGGAACACTGAAGCTTTCTTT
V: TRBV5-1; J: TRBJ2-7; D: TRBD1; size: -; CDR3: CASSFRDRDSPLYEQYF; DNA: TGCGCCAGCAGCTTCCGGGACAGGGATTCTCCTCTCTACGAGCAGTACTTC
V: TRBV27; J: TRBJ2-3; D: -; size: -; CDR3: CASSLGAQFSTDTQYF; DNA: TGTGCCAGCAGTTTAGGGGCCCAGTTTAGCACAGATACGCAGTATTTT
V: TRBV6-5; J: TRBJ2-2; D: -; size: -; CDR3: CASKEAAGELFF; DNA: TGTGCCAGCAAAGAAGCGGCCGGGGAGCTGTTTTTT
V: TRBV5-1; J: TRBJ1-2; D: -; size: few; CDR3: CASSMTVGYGYTF; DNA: TGCGCCAGCAGCATGACAGTGGGCTATGGCTACACCTTC
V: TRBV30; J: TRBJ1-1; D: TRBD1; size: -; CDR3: CAWDRGTEAFF; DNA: TGTGCCTGGGACAGGGGGACTGAAGCTTTCTTT
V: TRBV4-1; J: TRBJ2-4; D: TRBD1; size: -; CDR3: CASSPGQGESLMTKNIQYF; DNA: TGCGCCAGCAGTCCCGGACAGGGGGAAAGTTTGATGACCAAAAACATTCAGTACTTC
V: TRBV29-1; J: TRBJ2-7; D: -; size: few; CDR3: CSVDGPSYEQYF; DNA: TGCAGCGTTGACGGGCCCTCCTACGAGCAGTACTTC
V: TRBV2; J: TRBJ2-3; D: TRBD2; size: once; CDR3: CASREGAGGLIDTQYF; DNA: TGTGCCAGCAGGGAAGGAGCGGGAGGCCTGATAGATACGCAGTATTTT
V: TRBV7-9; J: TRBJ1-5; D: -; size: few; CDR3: CASSLAAGNQPQHF; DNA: TGTGCCAGCAGCCTTGCGGCAGGCAATCAGCCCCAGCATTTT
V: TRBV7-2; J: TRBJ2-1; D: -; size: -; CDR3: CASSPAGQKFYNEQFF; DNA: TGTGCCAGCAGCCCCGCGGGACAGAAATTTTACAATGAGCAGTTCTTC
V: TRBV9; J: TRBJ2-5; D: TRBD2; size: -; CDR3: CASSVELAGAQETQYF; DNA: TGTGCCAGCAGCGTAGAACTAGCGGGAGCTCAAGAGACCCAGTACTTC
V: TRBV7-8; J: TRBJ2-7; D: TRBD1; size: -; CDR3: CASSSGQGAHEQYF; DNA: TGTGCCAGCAGCTCCGGACAGGGGGCACACGAGCAGTACTTC
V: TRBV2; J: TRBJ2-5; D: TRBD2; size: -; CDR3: CASPPWLAGKETQYF; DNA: TGTGCCAGCCCCCCGTGGCTAGCGGGAAAGGAGACCCAGTACTTC
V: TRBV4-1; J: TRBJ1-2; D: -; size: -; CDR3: CASSQDERTYGYTF; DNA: TGCGCCAGCAGCCAAGATGAGCGTACCTATGGCTACACCTTC
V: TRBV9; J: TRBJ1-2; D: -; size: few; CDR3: CASSSGANYGYTF; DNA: TGTGCCAGCAGCTCTGGAGCTAACTATGGCTACACCTTC
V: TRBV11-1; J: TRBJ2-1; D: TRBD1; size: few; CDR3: CASSTRDSSYNEQFF; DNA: TGTGCCAGCAGCACCAGGGACAGCTCCTACAATGAGCAGTTCTTC
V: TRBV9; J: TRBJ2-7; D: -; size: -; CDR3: CASSKGQIYEQYF; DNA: TGTGCCAGCAGTAAGGGGCAAATCTACGAGCAGTACTTC
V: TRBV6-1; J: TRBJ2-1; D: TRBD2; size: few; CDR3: CASSEDVREYSYNEQFF; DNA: TGTGCCAGCAGTGAGGACGTGCGGGAGTATTCCTACAATGAGCAGTTCTTC
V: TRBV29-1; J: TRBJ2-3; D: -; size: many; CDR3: CSVEGLASTDTQYF; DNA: TGCAGCGTTGAAGGGCTAGCAAGCACAGATACGCAGTATTTT
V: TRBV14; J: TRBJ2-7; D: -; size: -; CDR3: CASSQDGVRREGEQYF; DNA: TGTGCCAGCAGCCAAGATGGTGTCCGGAGGGAAGGCGAGCAGTACTTC